One T cell receptor beta chain is described in this entry. No antigen is known for it. Measured with immunoSEQ multiplex PCR; TCRdb has only the in-frame clones, and not every one. This table holds approximately 32,000 clones, roughly 82% found once. After stimulus-free culture, autoproliferating CFSE-dim and non-proliferating CFSE-high T cells were sequenced separately. Pooled replicate wells came from about 50 million CFSE-labeled PBMCs cultured less than eight days without stimulus. Without exogenous stimuli, about 0.51 uM CFSE-labeled PBMCs were cultured serum-free. This sample was taken from a study of memory B cells and T cells in multiple sclerosis. Notes on the study in general: Compartments had unequal clone-set sizes, affecting shared clonotype counts.

Sequenced: PBMCs from blood kept in culture. This receptor was obtained from a human donor with multiple sclerosis.

This CDR3 is CASSQDAGLTYEQYF. In DNA, the CDR3 is TGCGCCAGCAGCCAAGATGCGGGACTGACCTACGAGCAGTACTTC. The V and J genes are TRBV4-1 and TRBJ2-7; the D gene is possibly TRBD2 (6 bases). Looked up from germline, CDR1 is MGHRA and CDR2 is YSYEKL. V dropped 0 bases and J dropped 2 bases, with 11 bases sitting between them. The CDR3 is 15 residues long.